The subject of this entry is one TCR beta chain. Its cognate antigen is unknown. The data belong to a study of cytomegalovirus exposure and HLA in healthy donors. PCR used 60 Vbeta primers and 13 Jbeta primers. Repertoires were generated with immunoSEQ multiplex PCR, while TCRdb's copy carries only in-frame clones and drops some. This sample carries some 90,000 clones, just under 80% of them seen once, and the ten largest clones take under 5%. General study points: Reportedly, TCR beta sequences accurately predicted HLA-A and HLA-B alleles in most subjects.

The source of this sequence is a male donor in good health and CMV-seropositive. The sample taken for sequencing was PBMCs.

The CDR3 is CASSYGLAGRSYNEQFF. The CDR3 nucleotides are TGTGCCAGCTCATACGGACTAGCGGGCCGCTCCTACAATGAGCAGTTCTTC. This chain uses TRBV18 with TRBJ2-1; 11 bases map to TRBD2. V was clipped by 5 bases and J by 0 bases; unmatched bases: 6. This CDR3 contains 17 residues. CDR1 is KGHSH, CDR2 LQKENI, per germline.